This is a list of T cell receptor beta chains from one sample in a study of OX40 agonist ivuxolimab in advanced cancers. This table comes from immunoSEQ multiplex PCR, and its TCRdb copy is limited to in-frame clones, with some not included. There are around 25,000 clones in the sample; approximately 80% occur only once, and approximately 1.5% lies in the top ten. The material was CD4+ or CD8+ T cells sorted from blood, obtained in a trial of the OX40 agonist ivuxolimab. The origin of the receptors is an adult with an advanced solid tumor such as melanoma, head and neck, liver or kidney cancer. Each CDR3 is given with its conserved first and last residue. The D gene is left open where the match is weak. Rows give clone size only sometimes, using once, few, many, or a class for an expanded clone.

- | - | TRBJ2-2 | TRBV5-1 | TGCGCCAGCAGCTTTGCAACCGGGGAGCTGTTTTTT | CASSFATGELFF
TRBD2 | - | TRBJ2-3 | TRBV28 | TGTGCCAGCAGTACCTCACTAGCGGGGGGTGGGGATACGCAGTATTTT | CASSTSLAGGGDTQYF
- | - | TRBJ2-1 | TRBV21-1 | TGTGCCAGCAGCAAATCCGGGACAGGGGGCCGTGAAGAGCAGTTCTTC | CASSKSGTGGREEQFF
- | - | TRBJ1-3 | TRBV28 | TGTGCTTCGACAGCCGGAAACACCATATATTTT | CASTAGNTIYF
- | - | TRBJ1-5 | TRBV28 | TGTGCCAGCAGTCCCGAACTCCGCAATCAGCCCCAGCATTTT | CASSPELRNQPQHF
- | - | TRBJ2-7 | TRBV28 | TGTGCCAGCAGTTTAAGGGGGGCTGTCTACGAGCAGTACTTC | CASSLRGAVYEQYF
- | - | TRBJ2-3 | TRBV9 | TGTGCCAGCAGCGTAGCTGGGGCCGAGGAGACAGATACGCAGTATTTT | CASSVAGAEETDTQYF
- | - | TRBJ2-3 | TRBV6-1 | TGTGCCAGCATGTTTAGCGGCTCCACAGATACGCAGTATTTT | CASMFSGSTDTQYF
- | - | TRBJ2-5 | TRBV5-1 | TGCGCCAGCAGCTCCGGTAATAGCCAAGAGACCCAGTACTTC | CASSSGNSQETQYF
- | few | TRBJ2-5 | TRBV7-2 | TGTGCCAGCAGCTTCCTAGGTGATGCTGGGTCCCAGTACTTC | CASSFLGDAGSQYF
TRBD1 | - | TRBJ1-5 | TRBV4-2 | TGTGCCAGCAGCCAGGGGGGGACAGATAGTCAGCCCCAGCATTTT | CASSQGGTDSQPQHF
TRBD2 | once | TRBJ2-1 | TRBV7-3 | TGTGCCAGCAGCTTATCTAGCGGGGGGCCTAATGAGCAGTTCTTC | CASSLSSGGPNEQFF
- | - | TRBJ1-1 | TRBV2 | TGTGCCAGCAGTGCCCTTCTGGACGGCTTGAACACTGAAGCTTTCTTT | CASSALLDGLNTEAFF
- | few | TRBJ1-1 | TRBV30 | TGTGCCTGGAGTGTAAGGTGGACTATGAACACTGAAGCTTTCTTT | CAWSVRWTMNTEAFF
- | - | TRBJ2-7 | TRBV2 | TGTGCCAGCAGAGGCGGGGGACAGGTGGTTTACGAGCAGTACTTC | CASRGGGQVVYEQYF
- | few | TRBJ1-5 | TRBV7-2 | TGTGCCAGCAGCGTCGGTCAGTCTAACAATCAGCCCCAGCATTTT | CASSVGQSNNQPQHF
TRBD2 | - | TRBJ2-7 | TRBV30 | TGTGCCTGGGACAGACGGGGGGTAACCTACGAGCAGTACTTC | CAWDRRGVTYEQYF
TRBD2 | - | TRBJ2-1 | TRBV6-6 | TGTGCCAGCAGTCGTCGTACCGGGGGGGACGGTGAGCAGTTCTTC | CASSRRTGGDGEQFF
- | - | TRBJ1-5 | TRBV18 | TGTGCCAGCTCACCGGCGGGGGCACATCAGCCCCAGCATTTT | CASSPAGAHQPQHF
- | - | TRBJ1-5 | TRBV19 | TGTGCCAGTAGTATCGGGCAGGGCTCCAATCAGCCCCAGCATTTT | CASSIGQGSNQPQHF
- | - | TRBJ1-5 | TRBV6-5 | TGTGCCAGCAGTCCCCGGTCTGAGGCTCATCAGCCCCAGCATTTT | CASSPRSEAHQPQHF
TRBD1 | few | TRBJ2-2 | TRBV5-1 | TGCGCCAGCAGCCCGGGACAGGGGGCCCTCGGGGAGCTGTTTTTT | CASSPGQGALGELFF
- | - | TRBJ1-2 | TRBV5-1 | TGCGCCAGCACGGACGGACCTTATGGCTACACCTTC | CASTDGPYGYTF
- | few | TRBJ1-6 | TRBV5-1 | TGCGCCAGCAGCATGGCGGACAATAATTCACCCCTCCACTTT | CASSMADNNSPLHF
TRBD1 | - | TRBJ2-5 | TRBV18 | TGTGCCAGCTCCCGGGGACAGACCCAAGAGACCCAGTACTTC | CASSRGQTQETQYF
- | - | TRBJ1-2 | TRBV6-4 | TGTGCCAGCCTCCGACAAATAAAGGAAGCTAACTATGGCTACACCTTC | CASLRQIKEANYGYTF
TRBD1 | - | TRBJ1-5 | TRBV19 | TGTGCCAGTAGTAGGACAGGGGTGAGAACGGGCCAGCCCCAGCATTTT | CASSRTGVRTGQPQHF
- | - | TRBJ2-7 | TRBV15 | TGTGCCACCAGCAGAGATGGCAGACAGGGAGGGTACGAGCAGTACTTC | CATSRDGRQGGYEQYF
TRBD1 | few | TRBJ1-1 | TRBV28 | TGTGCCAGCAGCCTAGGGGGCATGGACACTGAAGCTTTCTTT | CASSLGGMDTEAFF
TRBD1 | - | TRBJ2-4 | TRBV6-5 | TGTGCCAGCAGGTATCGACAGGGGGCCAAAAACATTCAGTACTTC | CASRYRQGAKNIQYF
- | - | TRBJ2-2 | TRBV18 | TGTGCCAGCTCACCACGGGCACAATTCACCGGGGAGCTGTTTTTT | CASSPRAQFTGELFF
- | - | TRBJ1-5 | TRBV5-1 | TGCGCCAGCACCCAGCGACAGCACAATCAGCCCCAGCATTTT | CASTQRQHNQPQHF
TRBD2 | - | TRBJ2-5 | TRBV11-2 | TGTGCCAGCAGGGGACTAGCCCAAGAGACCCAGTACTTC | CASRGLAQETQYF
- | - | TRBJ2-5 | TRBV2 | TGTGCCAGCAGTGAAGTCCAAGAGACCCAGTACTTC | CASSEVQETQYF
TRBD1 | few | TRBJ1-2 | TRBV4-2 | TGTGCCAGCAGCCAAGCGGACAGGGCTCTCTATGGCTACACCTTC | CASSQADRALYGYTF
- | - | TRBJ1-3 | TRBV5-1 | TGCGCCAGCAGCTTGGAATCGCACAGGCAATCTGGAAACACCATATATTTT | CASSLESHRQSGNTIYF